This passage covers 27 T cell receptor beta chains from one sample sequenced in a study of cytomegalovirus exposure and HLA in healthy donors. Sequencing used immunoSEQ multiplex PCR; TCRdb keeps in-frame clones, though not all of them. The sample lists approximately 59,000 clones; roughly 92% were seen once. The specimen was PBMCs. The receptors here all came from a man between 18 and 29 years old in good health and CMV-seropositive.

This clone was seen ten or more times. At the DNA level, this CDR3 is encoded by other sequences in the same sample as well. CDR3 residues: CASSDSGSGYEQYF. DNA of the CDR3: TGCGCCAGCAGTGACTCCGGGAGTGGCTACGAGCAGTACTTC. V is TRBV10-2 and J is TRBJ2-7; D is possibly TRBD2 (6 bases). CDR1 and CDR2 from the germline V gene are WSHSY and SAAADI. The CDR3 runs 14 residues. Trimming took off 3 bases at V and 3 bases at J, with 12 bases between the two ends.

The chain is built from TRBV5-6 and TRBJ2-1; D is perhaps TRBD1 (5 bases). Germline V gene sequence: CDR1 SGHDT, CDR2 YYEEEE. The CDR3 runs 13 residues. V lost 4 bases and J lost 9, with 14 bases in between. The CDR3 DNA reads TGTGCCAGCAGCCGGACCAGCAGGGTTGAGCAGTTCTTC. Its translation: CASSRTSRVEQFF.

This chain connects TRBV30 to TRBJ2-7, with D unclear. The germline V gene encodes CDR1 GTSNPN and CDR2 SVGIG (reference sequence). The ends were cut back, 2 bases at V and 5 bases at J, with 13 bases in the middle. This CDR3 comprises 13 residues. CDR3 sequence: CAWSLGAPDEQYF. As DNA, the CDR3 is TGTGCCTGGAGTCTTGGAGCCCCCGACGAGCAGTACTTC.

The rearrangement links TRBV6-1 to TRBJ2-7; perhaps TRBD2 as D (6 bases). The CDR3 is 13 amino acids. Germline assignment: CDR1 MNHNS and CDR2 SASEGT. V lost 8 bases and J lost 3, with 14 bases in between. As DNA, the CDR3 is TGTGCCAGCGGGCCGGTCGGGGGCTACGAGCAGTACTTC. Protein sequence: CASGPVGGYEQYF.

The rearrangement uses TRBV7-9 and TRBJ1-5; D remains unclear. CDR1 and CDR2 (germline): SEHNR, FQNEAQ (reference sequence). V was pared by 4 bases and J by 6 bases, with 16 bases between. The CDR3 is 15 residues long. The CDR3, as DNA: TGTGCCAGCAGCTCTGAGGTAGAGGGAGGTCAGCCCCAGCATTTT. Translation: CASSSEVEGGQPQHF. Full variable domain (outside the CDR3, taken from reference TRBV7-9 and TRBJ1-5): DTGVSQNPRHKITKRGQNVTFRCDPISEHNRLYWYRQTLGQGPEFLTYFQNEAQLEKSRLLSDRFSAERPKGSFSTLEIQRTEQGDSAMYLCASSSEVEGGQPQHFGDGTRLSIL.

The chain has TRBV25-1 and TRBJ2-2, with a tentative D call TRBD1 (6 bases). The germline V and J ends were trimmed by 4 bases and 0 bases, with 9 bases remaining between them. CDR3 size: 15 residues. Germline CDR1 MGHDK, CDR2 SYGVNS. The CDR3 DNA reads TGTGCCAGCAGTGCTCCAGGGGCGAACACCGGGGAGCTGTTTTTT. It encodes CASSAPGANTGELFF.

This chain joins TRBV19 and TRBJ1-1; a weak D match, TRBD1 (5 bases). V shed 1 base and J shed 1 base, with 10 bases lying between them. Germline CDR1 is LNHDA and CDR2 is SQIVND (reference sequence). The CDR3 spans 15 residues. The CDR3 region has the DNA TGTGCCAGTAGTATAGGTACAGGACGGAACACTGAAGCTTTCTTT. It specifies CASSIGTGRNTEAFF.

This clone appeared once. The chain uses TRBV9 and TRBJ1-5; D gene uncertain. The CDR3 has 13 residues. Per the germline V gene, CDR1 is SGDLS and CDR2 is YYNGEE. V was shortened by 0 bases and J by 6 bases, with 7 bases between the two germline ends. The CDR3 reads CASSVDSRQPQHF. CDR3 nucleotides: TGTGCCAGCAGCGTAGACTCGCGTCAGCCCCAGCATTTT. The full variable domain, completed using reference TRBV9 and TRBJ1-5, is DSGVTQTPKHLITATGQRVTLRCSPRSGDLSVYWYQQSLDQGLQFLIQYYNGEERAKGNILERFSAQQFPDLHSELNLSSLELGDSALYFCASSVDSRQPQHFGDGTRLSIL.

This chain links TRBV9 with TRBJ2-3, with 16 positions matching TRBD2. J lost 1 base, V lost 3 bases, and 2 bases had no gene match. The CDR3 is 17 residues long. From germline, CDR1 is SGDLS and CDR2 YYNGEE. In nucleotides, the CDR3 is TGTGCCAGCAGCGGAGGGACTAGCGGGAGGGGCACAGATACGCAGTATTTT. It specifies CASSGGTSGRGTDTQYF. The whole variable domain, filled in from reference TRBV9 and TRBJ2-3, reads DSGVTQTPKHLITATGQRVTLRCSPRSGDLSVYWYQQSLDQGLQFLIQYYNGEERAKGNILERFSAQQFPDLHSELNLSSLELGDSALYFCASSGGTSGRGTDTQYFGPGTRLTVL.

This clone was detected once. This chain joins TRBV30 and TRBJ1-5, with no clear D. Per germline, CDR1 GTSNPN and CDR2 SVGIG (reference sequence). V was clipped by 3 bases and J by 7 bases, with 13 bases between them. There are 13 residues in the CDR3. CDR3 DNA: TGTGCCTGGAGAAGGGAACCGGGGCAGCCCCAGCATTTT. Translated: CAWRREPGQPQHF.

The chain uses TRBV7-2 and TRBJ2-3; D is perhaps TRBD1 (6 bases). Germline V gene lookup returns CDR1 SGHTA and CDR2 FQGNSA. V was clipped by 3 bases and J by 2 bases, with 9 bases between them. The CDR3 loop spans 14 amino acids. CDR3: CASSFDRYTDTQYF. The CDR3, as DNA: TGTGCCAGCAGCTTTGACAGGTACACAGATACGCAGTATTTT.

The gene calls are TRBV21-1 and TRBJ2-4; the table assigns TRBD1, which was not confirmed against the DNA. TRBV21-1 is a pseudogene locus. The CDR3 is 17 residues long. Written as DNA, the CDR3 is TGTGCCAGCAGCAAAGTCTGTTCCACACAAGCCAAAAACATTCAGTACTTC. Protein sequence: CASSKVCSTQAKNIQYF.

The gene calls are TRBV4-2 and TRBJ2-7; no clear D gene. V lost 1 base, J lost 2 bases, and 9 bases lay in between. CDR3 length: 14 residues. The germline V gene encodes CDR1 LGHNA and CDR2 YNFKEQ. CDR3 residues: CASSQAPLTYEQYF. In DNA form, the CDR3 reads TGTGCCAGCAGCCAAGCCCCCCTTACCTACGAGCAGTACTTC.

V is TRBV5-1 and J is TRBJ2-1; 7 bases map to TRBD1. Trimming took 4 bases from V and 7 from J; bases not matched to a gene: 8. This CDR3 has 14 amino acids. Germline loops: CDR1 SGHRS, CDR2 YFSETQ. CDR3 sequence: CASSRIQQGNEQFF. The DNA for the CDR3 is TGCGCCAGCAGCAGGATACAACAGGGGAATGAGCAGTTCTTC.

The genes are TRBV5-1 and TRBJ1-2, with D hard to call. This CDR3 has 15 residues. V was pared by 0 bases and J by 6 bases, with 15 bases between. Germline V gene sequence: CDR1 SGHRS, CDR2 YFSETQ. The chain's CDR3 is CASSLAQVQWDGYTF. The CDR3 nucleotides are TGCGCCAGCAGCTTGGCTCAGGTCCAATGGGATGGCTACACCTTC.

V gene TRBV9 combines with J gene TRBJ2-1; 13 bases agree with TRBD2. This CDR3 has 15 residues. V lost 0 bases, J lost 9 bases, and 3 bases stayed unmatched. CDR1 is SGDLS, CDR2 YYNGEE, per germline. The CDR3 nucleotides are TGTGCCAGCAGCGTAGGAGGACTAGCGGGAGTTGAGCAGTTCTTC. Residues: CASSVGGLAGVEQFF.

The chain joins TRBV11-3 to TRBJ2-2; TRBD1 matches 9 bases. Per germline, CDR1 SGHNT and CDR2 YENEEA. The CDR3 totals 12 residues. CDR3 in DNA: TGTTGGGACAGGGTGAACACCGGGGAGCTGTTTTTT. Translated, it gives CWDRVNTGELFF.

This chain's CDR3 is CASLGGNYGYTF. CDR3 nucleotides: TGTGCCAGCCTAGGAGGTAACTATGGCTACACCTTC. The chain joins TRBV28 to TRBJ1-2; D is unclear. Germline CDR1 is MDHEN and CDR2 is SYDVKM. This CDR3 spans 12 amino acids. V lost 8 bases, J lost 1 base, and 8 bases lay in between.

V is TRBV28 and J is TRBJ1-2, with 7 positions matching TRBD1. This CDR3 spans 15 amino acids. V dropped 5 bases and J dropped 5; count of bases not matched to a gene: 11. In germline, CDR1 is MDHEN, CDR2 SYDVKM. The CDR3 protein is CASSPPRTGAYGYTF. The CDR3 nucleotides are TGTGCCAGCAGTCCGCCCCGGACAGGAGCTTATGGCTACACCTTC.

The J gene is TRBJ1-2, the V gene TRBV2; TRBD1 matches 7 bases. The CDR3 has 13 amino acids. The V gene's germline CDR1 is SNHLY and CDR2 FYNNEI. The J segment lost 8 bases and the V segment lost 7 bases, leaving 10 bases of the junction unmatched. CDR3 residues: CASKEDRFGGYTF. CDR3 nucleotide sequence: TGTGCCAGCAAGGAGGACAGGTTCGGCGGCTACACCTTC.

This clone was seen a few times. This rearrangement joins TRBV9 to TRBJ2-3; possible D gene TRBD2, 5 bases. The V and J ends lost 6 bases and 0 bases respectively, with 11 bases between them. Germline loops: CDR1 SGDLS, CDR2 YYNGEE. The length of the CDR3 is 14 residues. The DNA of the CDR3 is TGTGCCAGCAACCTCGGCGGGAGCACAGATACGCAGTATTTT. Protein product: CASNLGGSTDTQYF.

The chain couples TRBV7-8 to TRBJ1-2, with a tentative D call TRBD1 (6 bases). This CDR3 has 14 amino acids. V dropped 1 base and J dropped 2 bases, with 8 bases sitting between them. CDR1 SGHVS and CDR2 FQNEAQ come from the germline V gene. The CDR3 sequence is CASSLDQGNYGYTF. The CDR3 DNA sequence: TGTGCCAGCAGCTTAGACCAGGGGAACTATGGCTACACCTTC.

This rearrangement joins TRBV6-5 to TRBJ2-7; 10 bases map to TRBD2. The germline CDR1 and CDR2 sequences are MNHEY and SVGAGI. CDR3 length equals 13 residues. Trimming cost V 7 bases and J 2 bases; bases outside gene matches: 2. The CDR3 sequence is CASTSGRAYEQYF. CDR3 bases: TGTGCCAGCACCAGCGGGAGGGCCTACGAGCAGTACTTC.

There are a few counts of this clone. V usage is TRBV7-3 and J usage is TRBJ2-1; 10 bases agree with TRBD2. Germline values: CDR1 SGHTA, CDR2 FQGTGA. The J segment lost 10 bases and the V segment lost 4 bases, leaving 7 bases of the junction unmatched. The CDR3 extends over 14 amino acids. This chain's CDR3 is CASSSGTSAGEQFF. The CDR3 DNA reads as TGTGCCAGCAGCTCTGGGACTAGCGCAGGGGAGCAGTTCTTC.

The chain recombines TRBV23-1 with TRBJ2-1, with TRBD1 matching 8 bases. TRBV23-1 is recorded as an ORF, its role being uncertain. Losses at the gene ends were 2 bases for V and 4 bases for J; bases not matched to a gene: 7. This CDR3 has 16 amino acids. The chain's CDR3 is CASSQPSGGAYNEQFF. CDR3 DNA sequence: TGCGCCAGCAGTCAACCATCAGGGGGCGCGTACAATGAGCAGTTCTTC.

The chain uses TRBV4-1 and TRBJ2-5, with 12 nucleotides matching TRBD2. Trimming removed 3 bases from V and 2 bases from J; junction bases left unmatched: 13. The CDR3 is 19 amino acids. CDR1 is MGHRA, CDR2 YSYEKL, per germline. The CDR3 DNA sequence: TGCGCCAGCAGCCACCCGGGGCTAGCGGGAGGGCCCGGACAAGAGACCCAGTACTTC. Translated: CASSHPGLAGGPGQETQYF.

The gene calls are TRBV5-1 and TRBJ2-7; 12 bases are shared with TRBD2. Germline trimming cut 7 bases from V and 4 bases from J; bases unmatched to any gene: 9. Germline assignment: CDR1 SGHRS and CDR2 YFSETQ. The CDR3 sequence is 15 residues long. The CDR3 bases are TGCGCCAGCTGCCCGACTAGCGGGAGTTTTTACGAGCAGTACTTC. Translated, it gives CASCPTSGSFYEQYF.